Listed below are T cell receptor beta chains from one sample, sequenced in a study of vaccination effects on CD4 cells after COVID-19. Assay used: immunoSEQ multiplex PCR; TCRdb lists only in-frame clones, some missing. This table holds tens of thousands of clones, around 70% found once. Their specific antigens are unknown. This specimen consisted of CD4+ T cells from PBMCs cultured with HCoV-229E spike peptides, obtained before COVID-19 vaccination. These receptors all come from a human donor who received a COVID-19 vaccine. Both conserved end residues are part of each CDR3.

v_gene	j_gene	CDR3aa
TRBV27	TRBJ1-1	CASSLSYSFGTEAFF
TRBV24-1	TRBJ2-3	CATSDSGGHGYGVRTDTQYF
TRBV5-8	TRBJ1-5	CASSPWTGGNQPQHF
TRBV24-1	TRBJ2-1	CATSDSTGASYNEQFF
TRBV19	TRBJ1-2	CASSIPGGGYGYTF
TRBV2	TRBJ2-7	CASSDVGSPEQYF
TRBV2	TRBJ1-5	CASRTGTGSQPQHF
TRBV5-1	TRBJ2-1	CASSLVSETYNEQFF
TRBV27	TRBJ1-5	CASRSDSEGFRQPQHF
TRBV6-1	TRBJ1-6	CASSELQYNSPLHF
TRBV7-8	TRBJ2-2	CASSARDRGLAGELFF
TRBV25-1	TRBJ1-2	CASSRGSYGYTF
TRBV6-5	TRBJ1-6	CASSYGQETYNSPLHF
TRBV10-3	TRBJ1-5	CAISGTDQPQHF
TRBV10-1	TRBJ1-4	CASSFQGQGAFPAPEKLFF
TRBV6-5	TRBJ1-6	CASTLTGNSASPLHF
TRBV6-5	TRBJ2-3	CASSLSDTQYF
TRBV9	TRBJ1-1	CASSVAQFSNEAFF
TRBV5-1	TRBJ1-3	CASSLRAGELSGNTIYF
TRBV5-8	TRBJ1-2	CASSLAGGPYGYTF
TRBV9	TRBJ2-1	CASSVSGASDEQFF
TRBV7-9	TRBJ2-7	CASSSGQGLEQYF
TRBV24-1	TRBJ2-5	CATSDPLTSREETQYF
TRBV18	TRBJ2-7	CASSPRQGRSHEQYF
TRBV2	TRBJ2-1	CASGLGYEQFF
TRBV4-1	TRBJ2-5	CASSQGWREETQYF
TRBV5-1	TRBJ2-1	CASSLGGGAVPLNEQFF
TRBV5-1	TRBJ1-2	CASSLEPARNYGYTF
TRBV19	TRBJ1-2	CASSLSRGQGFGYTF
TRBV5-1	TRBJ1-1	CASSTTENTEAFF
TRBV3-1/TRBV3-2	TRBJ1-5	CASSQDLSNQPQHF
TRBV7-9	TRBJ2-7	CASSAPEGWRDEQYF
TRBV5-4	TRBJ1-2	CASSSPGQGASRVGYTF
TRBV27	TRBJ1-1	CASGKGQGNTEAFF
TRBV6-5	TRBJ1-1	CASTGSGMNTEAFF
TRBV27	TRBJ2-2	CASSWYTGELFF
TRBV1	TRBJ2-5	CTSSQEGLAVYQETQYF
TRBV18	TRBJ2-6	CASSYYSGTGGVSGANVLTF
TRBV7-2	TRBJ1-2	CASSKIAGVPGYTF
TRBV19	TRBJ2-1	CATHPGQGASGLYNEQFF
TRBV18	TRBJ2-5	CASSPNPGETQYF
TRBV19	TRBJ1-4	CASSPGTGGYEKLFF
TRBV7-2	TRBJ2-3	CASSLGLHTDTQYF
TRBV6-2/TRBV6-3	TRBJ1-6	CASSQGSPLHF
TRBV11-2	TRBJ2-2	CASSLGPSGNTGELFF
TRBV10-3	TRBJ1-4	CAISEVQGSEKLFF
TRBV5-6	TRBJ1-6	CASSLWGSSYNSPLHF
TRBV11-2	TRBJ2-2	CASSLVSAGELFF
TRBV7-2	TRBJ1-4	CASSLVRGRGTNEKLFF
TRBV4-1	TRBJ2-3	CASSQAARTGGGDTQYF
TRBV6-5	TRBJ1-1	CASMRQMNTEAFF
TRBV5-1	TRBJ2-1	CASSADRLYNEQFF
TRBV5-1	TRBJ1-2	CASSSRLGEAYYGYTF
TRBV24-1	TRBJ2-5	CATSEGTSGGDEETQYF
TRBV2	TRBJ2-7	CASSGRQQGSFVEQYF
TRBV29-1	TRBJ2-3	CSVEDVGTGTDTQYF
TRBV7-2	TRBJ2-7	CASSLNVGSSYEQYF
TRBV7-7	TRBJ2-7	CASSKGQDVSYEQYF
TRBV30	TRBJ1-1	CAWIGWTDTEAFF